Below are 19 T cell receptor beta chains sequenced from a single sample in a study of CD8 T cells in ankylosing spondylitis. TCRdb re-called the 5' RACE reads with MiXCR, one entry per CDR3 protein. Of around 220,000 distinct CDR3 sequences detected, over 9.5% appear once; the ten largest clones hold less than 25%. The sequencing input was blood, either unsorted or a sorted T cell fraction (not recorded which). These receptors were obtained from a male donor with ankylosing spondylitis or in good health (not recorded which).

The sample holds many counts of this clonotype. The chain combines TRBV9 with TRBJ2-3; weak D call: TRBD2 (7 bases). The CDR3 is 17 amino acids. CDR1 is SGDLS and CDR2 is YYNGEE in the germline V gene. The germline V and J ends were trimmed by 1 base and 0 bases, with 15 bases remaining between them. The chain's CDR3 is CASSVSKGGTSTDTQYF. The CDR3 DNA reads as TGTGCCAGCAGCGTATCCAAGGGGGGGACTAGCACAGATACGCAGTATTTT.

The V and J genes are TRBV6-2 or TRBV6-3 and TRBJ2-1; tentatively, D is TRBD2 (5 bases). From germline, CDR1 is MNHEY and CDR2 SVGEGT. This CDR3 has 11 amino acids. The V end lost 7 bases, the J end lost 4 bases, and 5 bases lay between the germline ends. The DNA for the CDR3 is TGTGCCAGCACGGGGTACAATGAGCAGTTCTTC. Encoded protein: CASTGYNEQFF.

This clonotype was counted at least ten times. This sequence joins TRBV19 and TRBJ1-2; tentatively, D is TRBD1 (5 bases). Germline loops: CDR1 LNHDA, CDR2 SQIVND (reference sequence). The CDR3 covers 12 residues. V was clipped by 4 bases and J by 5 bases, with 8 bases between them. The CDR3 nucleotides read TGTGCCAGTAGTAAACAGGAGTATGGCTACACCTTC. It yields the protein CASSKQEYGYTF.

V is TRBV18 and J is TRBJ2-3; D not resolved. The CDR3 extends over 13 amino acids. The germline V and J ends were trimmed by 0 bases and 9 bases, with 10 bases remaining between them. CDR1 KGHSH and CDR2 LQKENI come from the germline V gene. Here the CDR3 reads CASSPPSAATQYF. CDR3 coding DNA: TGTGCCAGCTCACCACCGAGTGCTGCGACGCAGTATTTT.

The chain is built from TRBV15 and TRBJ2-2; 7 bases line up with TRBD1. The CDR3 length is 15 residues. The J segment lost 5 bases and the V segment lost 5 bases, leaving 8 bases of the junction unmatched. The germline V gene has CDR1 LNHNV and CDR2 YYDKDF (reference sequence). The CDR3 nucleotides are TGTGCCACCAGCCCCGGTCAGGGGGAAACCGGGGAGCTGTTTTTT. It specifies CATSPGQGETGELFF.

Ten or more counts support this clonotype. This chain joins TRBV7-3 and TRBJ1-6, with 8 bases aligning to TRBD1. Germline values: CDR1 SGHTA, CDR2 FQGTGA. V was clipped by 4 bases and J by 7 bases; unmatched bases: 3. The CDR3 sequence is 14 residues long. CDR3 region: CASSSRQGNSPLHF. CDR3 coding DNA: TGTGCCAGCAGCTCTCGACAGGGGAATTCACCCCTCCACTTT.

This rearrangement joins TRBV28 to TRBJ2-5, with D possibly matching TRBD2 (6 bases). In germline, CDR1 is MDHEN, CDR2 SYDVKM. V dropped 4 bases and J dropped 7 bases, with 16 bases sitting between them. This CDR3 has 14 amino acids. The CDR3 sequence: CASSSRDFSSTQYF. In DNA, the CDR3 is TGTGCCAGCAGTTCCCGGGACTTCAGTTCGACCCAGTACTTC.

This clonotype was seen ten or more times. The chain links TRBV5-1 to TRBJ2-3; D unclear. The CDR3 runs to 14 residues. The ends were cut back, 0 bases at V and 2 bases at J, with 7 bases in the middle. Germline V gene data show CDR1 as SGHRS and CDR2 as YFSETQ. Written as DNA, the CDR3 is TGCGCCAGCAGCTTGGACAGAATCACAGATACGCAGTATTTT. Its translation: CASSLDRITDTQYF.

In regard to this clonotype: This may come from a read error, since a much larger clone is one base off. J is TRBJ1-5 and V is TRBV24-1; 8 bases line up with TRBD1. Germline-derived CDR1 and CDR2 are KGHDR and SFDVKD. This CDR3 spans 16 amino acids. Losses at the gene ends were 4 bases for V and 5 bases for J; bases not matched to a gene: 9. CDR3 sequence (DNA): TGTGCCACCAGTGACCCCGGACAGGGAGACGATCAGCCCCAGCATTTT. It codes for CATSDPGQGDDQPQHF.

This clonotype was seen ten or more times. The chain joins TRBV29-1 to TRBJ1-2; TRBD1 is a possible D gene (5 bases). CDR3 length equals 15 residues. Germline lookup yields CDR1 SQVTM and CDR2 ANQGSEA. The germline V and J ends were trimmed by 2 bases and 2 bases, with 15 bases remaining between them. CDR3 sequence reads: CSVERWGQKNYGYTF. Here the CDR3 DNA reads TGCAGCGTTGAAAGGTGGGGCCAGAAAAACTATGGCTACACCTTC.

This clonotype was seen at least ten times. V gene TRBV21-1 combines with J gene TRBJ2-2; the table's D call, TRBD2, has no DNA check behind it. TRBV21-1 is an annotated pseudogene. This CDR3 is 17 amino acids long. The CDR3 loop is CASRQEAPPTNTGELFF. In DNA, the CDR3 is TGTGCCAGCAGACAAGAGGCCCCACCAACAAACACCGGGGAGCTGTTTTTT.

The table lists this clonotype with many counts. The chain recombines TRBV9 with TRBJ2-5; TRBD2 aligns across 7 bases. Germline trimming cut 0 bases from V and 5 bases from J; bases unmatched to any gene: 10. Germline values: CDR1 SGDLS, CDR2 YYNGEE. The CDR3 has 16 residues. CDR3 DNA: TGTGCCAGCAGCGTAGCTATAGGCCTGGGGGGGGAGACCCAGTACTTC. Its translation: CASSVAIGLGGETQYF.

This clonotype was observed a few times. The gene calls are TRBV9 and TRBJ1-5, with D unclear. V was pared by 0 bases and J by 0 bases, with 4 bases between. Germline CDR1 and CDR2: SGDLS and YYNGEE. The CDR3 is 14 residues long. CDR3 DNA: TGTGCCAGCAGCGTAGATGGTAGCAATCAGCCCCAGCATTTT. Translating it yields CASSVDGSNQPQHF.

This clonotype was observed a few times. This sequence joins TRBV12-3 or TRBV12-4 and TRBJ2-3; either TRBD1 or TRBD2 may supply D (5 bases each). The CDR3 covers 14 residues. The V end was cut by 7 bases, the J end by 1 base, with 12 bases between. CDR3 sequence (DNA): TGTGCCAGCACCGGGGCTGGGGGCACAGATACGCAGTATTTT. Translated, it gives CASTGAGGTDTQYF.

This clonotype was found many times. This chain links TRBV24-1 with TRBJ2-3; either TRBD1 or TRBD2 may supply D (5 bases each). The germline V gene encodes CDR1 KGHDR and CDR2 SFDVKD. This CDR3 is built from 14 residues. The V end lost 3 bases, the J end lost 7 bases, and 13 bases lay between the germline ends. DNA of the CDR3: TGTGCCACCAGTGATCCGACGGGACCCCATACGCAGTATTTT. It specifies CATSDPTGPHTQYF.

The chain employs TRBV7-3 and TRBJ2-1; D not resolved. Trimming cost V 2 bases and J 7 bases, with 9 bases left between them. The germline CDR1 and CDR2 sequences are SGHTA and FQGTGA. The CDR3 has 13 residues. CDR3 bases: TGTGCCAGCAGCTTAGGGTGGGGAAATGAGCAGTTCTTC. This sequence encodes CASSLGWGNEQFF.

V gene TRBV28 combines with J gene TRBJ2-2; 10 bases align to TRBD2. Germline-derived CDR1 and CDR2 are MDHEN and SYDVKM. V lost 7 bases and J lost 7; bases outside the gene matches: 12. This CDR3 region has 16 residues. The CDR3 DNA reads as TGTGCCAGCAATACCCCCAGCGGGGGGGCTATCGGGGAGCTGTTTTTT. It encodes CASNTPSGGAIGELFF.

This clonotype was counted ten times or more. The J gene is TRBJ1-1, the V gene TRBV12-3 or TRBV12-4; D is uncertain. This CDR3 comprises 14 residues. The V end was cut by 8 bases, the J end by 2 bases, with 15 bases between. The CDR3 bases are TGTGCCAGCTCCGACCCCCCGGAAAACACTGAAGCTTTCTTT. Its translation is CASSDPPENTEAFF.

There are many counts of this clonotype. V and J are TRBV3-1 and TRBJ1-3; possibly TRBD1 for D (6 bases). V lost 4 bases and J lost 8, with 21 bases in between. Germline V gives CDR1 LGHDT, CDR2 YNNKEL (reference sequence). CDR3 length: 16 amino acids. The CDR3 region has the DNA TGTGCCAGCAGCCCAAGATGGGGGACAACCGGTGACACCATATATTTT. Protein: CASSPRWGTTGDTIYF.